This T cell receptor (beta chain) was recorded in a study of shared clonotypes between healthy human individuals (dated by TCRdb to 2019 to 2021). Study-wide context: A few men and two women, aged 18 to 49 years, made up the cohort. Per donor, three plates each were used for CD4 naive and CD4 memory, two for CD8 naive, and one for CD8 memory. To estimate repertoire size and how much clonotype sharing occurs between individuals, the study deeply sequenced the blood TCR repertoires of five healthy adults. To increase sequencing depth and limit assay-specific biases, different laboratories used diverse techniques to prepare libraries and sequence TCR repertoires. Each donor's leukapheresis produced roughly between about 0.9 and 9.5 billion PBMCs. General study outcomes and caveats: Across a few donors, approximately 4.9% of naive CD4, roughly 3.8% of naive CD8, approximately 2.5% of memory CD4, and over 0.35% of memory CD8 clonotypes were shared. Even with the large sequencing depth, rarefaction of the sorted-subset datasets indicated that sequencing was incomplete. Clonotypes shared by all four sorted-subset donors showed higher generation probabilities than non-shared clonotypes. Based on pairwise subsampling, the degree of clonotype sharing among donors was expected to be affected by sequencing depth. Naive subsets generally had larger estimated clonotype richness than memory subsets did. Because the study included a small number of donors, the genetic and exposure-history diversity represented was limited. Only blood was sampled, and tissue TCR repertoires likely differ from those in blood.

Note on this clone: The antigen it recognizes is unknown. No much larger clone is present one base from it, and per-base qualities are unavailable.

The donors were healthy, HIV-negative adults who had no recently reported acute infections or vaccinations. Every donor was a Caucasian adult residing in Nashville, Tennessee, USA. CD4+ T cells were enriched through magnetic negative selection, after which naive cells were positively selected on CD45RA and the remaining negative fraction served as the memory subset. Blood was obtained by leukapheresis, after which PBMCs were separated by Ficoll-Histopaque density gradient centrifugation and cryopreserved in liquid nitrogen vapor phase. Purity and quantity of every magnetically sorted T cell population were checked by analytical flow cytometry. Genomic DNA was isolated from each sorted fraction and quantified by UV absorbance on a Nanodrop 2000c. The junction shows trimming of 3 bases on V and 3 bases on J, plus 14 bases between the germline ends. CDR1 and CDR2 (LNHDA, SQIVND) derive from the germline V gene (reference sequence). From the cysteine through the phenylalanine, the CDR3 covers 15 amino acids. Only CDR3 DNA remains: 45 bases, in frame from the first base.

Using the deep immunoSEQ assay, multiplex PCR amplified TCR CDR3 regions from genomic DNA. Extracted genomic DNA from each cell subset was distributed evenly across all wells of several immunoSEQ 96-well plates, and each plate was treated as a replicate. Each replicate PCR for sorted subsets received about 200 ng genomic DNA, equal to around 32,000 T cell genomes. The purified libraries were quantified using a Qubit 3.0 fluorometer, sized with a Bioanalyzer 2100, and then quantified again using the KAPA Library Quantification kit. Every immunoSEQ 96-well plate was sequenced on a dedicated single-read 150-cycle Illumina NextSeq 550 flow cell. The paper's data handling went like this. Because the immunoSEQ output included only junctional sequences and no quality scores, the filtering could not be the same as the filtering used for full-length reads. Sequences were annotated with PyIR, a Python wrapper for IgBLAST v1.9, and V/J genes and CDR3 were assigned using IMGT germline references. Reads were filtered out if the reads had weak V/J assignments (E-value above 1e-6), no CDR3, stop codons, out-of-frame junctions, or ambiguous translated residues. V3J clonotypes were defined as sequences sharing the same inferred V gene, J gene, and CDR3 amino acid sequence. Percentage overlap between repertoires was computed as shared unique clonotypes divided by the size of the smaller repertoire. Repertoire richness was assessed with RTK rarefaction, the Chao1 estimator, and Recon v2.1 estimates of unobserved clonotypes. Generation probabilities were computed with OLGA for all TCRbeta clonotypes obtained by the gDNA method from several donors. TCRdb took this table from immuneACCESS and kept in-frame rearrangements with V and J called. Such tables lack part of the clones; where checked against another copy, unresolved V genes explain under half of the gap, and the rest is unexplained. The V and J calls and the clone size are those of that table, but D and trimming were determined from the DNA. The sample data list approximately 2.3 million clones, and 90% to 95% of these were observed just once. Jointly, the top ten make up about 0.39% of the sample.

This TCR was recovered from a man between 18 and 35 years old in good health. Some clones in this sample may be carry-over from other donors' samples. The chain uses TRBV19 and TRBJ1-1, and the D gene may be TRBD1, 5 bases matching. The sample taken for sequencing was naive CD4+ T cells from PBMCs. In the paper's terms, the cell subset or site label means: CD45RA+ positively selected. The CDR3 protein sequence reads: CASSILGGADTEAFF. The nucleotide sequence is TGTGCCAGTAGTATCCTCGGGGGAGCGGACACTGAAGCTTTCTTT. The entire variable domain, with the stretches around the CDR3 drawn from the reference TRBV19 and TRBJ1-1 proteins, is DGGITQSPKYLFRKEGQNVTLSCEQNLNHDAMYWYRQDPGQGLRLIYYSQIVNDFQKGDIAEGYSVSREKKESFPLTVTSAQKNPTAFYLCASSILGGADTEAFFGQGTRLTVV.